The clone carrying this T cell receptor beta chain was counted ten times or more. The antigen is not known. Germline V CDR1 and CDR2: SQVTM, ANQGSEA. This CDR3 has 11 residues. The V end lost 5 bases, the J end lost 2 bases, and 7 bases lay between the germline ends. Each donor (without exception) was a healthy Caucasian. TCRdb fed the 5' RACE reads into MiXCR, producing one record per CDR3 protein. The table has 1.5 million to 2 million distinct CDR3 sequences, about 32% seen once. The sample belongs to a study of identical twins. Study results and caveats: Zero-insertion findings could be partly confounded by invariant cells (MAIT and iNKT cells).

Material for sequencing was cord blood. The rearrangement uses TRBV29-1 and TRBJ2-7, with D tentatively TRBD1 (5 bases). The receptor's source is a newborn girl in good health. CDR3 nucleotides: TGCAGCGTTACAGGCACCTACGAGCAGTACTTC. Protein product: CSVTGTYEQYF.